The subject of this entry is one T cell receptor (beta chain). The CDR3 is 15 residues long. Germline V CDR1 and CDR2: SGHRS, YFSETQ. V was shortened by 2 bases and J by 0 bases, with 11 bases between the two germline ends. These data are taken from a study of blood T cell repertoires in COVID-19. Study as a whole: Whether acute or convalescent, the COVID-19 samples came from the United States, Italy and Spain. Nucleic acid was either cDNA or gDNA, and it came from T cells, B-cell-depleted T cells, or PBMCs.

Under the authors' procedure: Using reference gene primer amplification, nucleated cell counts were estimated. This table comes from immunoSEQ multiplex PCR, and its TCRdb copy is limited to in-frame clones, with some not included. V, J and clone size derive from that table, while D and trimming were established from the DNA sequence. The repertoire holds under 300,000 clones, with approximately 91% as singletons. Input material: peripheral blood. This sequence was found in a woman between 35 and 50 years old who had recovered from COVID-19. This chain uses TRBV5-1 with TRBJ2-5, with a tentative D call TRBD2 (5 bases). The CDR3 sequence: CASSFFPGYQETQYF. The CDR3 DNA reads TGCGCCAGCAGCTTTTTTCCGGGGTACCAAGAGACCCAGTACTTC.